This T cell receptor beta chain stems from a study of T cells in Graves' hyperthyroidism and ophthalmopathy. Overall study findings and caveats: Classification by a 13 V-J model distinguished ophthalmopathy from stable hyperthyroidism. The majority of expanded thyroid clonotypes above 0.001 also appeared in blood.

Germline trimming cut 3 bases from V and 2 bases from J; bases unmatched to any gene: 11. The germline gives CDR1 SEHNR, CDR2 FQNEAQ (reference sequence). The CDR3 length is 17 residues. The CDR3 regions of TCR beta were amplified from RNA transcripts. Researchers ran a first-round RT-PCR on the TCR CDR3 using the HTBI primer set. TCRdb processed the multiplex PCR reads anew with MiXCR; each CDR3 protein has one entry. The table records around 600,000 distinct CDR3 sequences, 45% of them present only once. Exclusions: uncontrolled infection, other autoimmune disease, pregnancy, lactation. Orbital computed tomography, thyroid ultrasound, serum thyroxine and TRAb, and clinical symptoms together informed the diagnoses. In this sample, this clonotype turned up once. As yet, its antigen is unknown.

The sequence was obtained from an adult man with Graves' disease, either hyperthyroidism or ophthalmopathy (not recorded which). The chain combines TRBV7-9 with TRBJ2-5; 8 bases are shared with TRBD2. The sequencing sample was made of peripheral blood or thyroid tissue (not recorded which). Here the CDR3 reads CASSLGTGTRSQETQYF. DNA for the CDR3: TGTGCCAGCAGCTTGGGGACGGGGACTAGGTCTCAAGAGACCCAGTACTTC.